Below, 15 T cell receptor beta chains from the same sample are listed, as sequenced in a study of cytomegalovirus exposure and HLA in healthy donors. Primers included in the PCR were 60 Vbeta and 13 Jbeta primers. TCRdb's copy holds only in-frame clones and misses some; the assay was immunoSEQ multiplex PCR. The data show under 200,000 clones, about 64% seen once. The sequenced sample was PBMCs. The receptors stem from a man over 45 in good health and CMV-seronegative.

The V and J genes are TRBV5-1 and TRBJ2-5; a weak D match, TRBD1 (6 bases). The V gene's germline CDR1 is SGHRS and CDR2 YFSETQ. The CDR3 length is 14 residues. V gave up 2 bases and J gave up 5 bases, with 13 bases separating them. The CDR3 sequence: CASSLGSQGETQYF. The CDR3 DNA follows: TGCGCCAGCAGCTTAGGCTCCCAGGGGGAGACCCAGTACTTC.

To note about this clone: Other DNA variants within this sample encode the same CDR3. The J gene is TRBJ1-2, the V gene TRBV5-1; tentatively, D is TRBD1 (6 bases). This CDR3 region has 14 residues. Germline V gene data show CDR1 as SGHRS and CDR2 as YFSETQ. V lost 4 bases to trimming and J lost 2 bases, with 12 bases between them. This CDR3 is CASSPGGGNYGYTF. The DNA for the CDR3 is TGCGCCAGCAGCCCGGGAGGGGGGAACTATGGCTACACCTTC.

The J gene is TRBJ2-7, the V gene TRBV11-2; D not certain. V lost 1 base to trimming and J lost 3 bases, with 10 bases between them. The CDR3 extends over 14 amino acids. Looked up from germline, CDR1 is SGHAT and CDR2 is FQNNGV. The CDR3 spells CASSLGMGDYEQYF. In DNA, the CDR3 is TGTGCCAGCAGCTTAGGCATGGGCGACTACGAGCAGTACTTC.

The chain is built from TRBV19 and TRBJ1-2; no definite D call. This CDR3 is built from 17 residues. The ends were cut back, 3 bases at V and 2 bases at J, with 19 bases in the middle. CDR1 LNHDA and CDR2 SQIVND come from the germline V gene (reference sequence). The CDR3 loop reads CASSMEDSPIPNYGYTF. Written as DNA, the CDR3 is TGTGCCAGTAGTATGGAGGACTCCCCAATACCAAACTATGGCTACACCTTC.

V usage is TRBV5-6 and J usage is TRBJ1-2; the D is unclear. The CDR3 has 15 amino acids. CDR1 and CDR2 from the germline V gene are SGHDT and YYEEEE. Trimming cost V 4 bases and J 6 bases, with 19 bases left between them. The CDR3 DNA is TGTGCCAGCAGCCGTGAGGTCCCGCGGGCCCATGGCTACACCTTC. It specifies CASSREVPRAHGYTF. Full variable domain (outside the CDR3, taken from reference TRBV5-6 and TRBJ1-2): DAGVTQSPTHLIKTRGQQVTLRCSPKSGHDTVSWYQQALGQGPQFIFQYYEEEERQRGNFPDRFSGHQFPNYSSELNVNALLLGDSALYLCASSREVPRAHGYTFGSGTRLTVV.

This chain joins TRBV18 and TRBJ2-7; 8 nucleotides align to TRBD1. The germline V gene encodes CDR1 KGHSH and CDR2 LQKENI. This CDR3 is built from 15 residues. With V trimmed by 0 bases and J by 2 bases, 3 bases remained unmatched. The CDR3 region is CASSPPRGQTYEQYF. The CDR3 nucleotides are TGTGCCAGCTCACCACCCAGGGGGCAGACCTACGAGCAGTACTTC.

The chain is built from TRBV19 and TRBJ1-1; D uncertain. Germline V gene data show CDR1 as LNHDA and CDR2 as SQIVND (reference sequence). This CDR3 contains 12 residues. Deletions cut 6 bases from V and 0 bases from J, with 5 bases between. CDR3 sequence reads: CASSYMNTEAFF. CDR3 sequence (DNA): TGTGCCAGTAGCTATATGAACACTGAAGCTTTCTTT. Together with reference TRBV19 and TRBJ1-1, the CDR3 gives the full variable domain: DGGITQSPKYLFRKEGQNVTLSCEQNLNHDAMYWYRQDPGQGLRLIYYSQIVNDFQKGDIAEGYSVSREKKESFPLTVTSAQKNPTAFYLCASSYMNTEAFFGQGTRLTVV.

For this clone: The junction shows a germline mismatch at one end, possibly a read error. J is TRBJ2-1 and V is TRBV6-5; possible D gene TRBD2, 5 bases. This CDR3 has 15 amino acids. Germline V gene lookup returns CDR1 MNHEY and CDR2 SVGAGI. Here the CDR3 DNA reads TGTGCCAGCAGTTCCGACCGGGGTGCCTACAATGAGCAGCTCTTC. Protein product: CASSSDRGAYNEQLF.

V gene TRBV28 combines with J gene TRBJ1-2; D is perhaps TRBD1 (5 bases). Per germline, CDR1 MDHEN and CDR2 SYDVKM. The CDR3 extends over 16 amino acids. V was trimmed by 2 bases and J by 4 bases, leaving 17 bases between them. The CDR3 DNA sequence: TGTGCCAGCAGTTTAGGTTTGGGGCGCCCTATCTATGGCTACACCTTC. Amino acid sequence: CASSLGLGRPIYGYTF.

This clone appeared a few times. The chain combines TRBV27 with TRBJ2-7; D might be TRBD2 (5 bases). Germline values: CDR1 MNHEY, CDR2 SMNVEV (reference sequence). V was shortened by 6 bases and J by 3 bases, with 9 bases between the two germline ends. The CDR3 runs 12 residues. The CDR3 nucleotides are TGTGCCAGCAGGGGAGCAAACTACGAGCAGTACTTC. The encoded protein is CASRGANYEQYF.

This clone was picked up a small number of times. The chain joins TRBV12-5 to TRBJ2-3; 8 nucleotides align to TRBD2. The CDR3 covers 15 residues. The germline V gene encodes CDR1 LGHNT and CDR2 FRNRAP. The ends lost 4 bases at V and 6 bases at J; junction bases unmatched: 9. The CDR3 sequence: CASGSPGLVGDTQYF. The CDR3 nucleotides read TGTGCTAGTGGTTCCCCGGGACTAGTGGGGGATACGCAGTATTTT. The full variable domain, rest sourced from reference TRBV12-5 and TRBJ2-3, is DARVTQTPRHKVTEMGQEVTMRCQPILGHNTVFWYRQTMMQGLELLAYFRNRAPLDDSGMPKDRFSAEMPDATLATLKIQPSEPRDSAVYFCASGSPGLVGDTQYFGPGTRLTVL.

V usage is TRBV9 and J usage is TRBJ1-3, with a possible D match to TRBD1 (6 bases). The CDR3 contains 16 residues. Per germline, CDR1 SGDLS and CDR2 YYNGEE. V was cut by 4 bases and J by 0 bases, with 14 bases left in between. For the CDR3, the DNA is TGTGCCAGCAGCTTCAGGGACATCAGCTCTGGAAACACCATATATTTT. Amino acid sequence: CASSFRDISSGNTIYF.

The chain recombines TRBV5-1 with TRBJ2-4; D is perhaps TRBD1 (6 bases). The germline V gene encodes CDR1 SGHRS and CDR2 YFSETQ. The CDR3 is 15 residues long. V lost 3 bases and J 6 bases, leaving 16 bases between the germline ends. CDR3 sequence: CASSSTGPSGNIQYF. In DNA form, the CDR3 reads TGCGCCAGCAGCTCAACAGGGCCCTCGGGAAACATTCAGTACTTC.

V usage is TRBV5-4 and J usage is TRBJ2-3, with D possibly TRBD1 on 5 matching bases. Germline loops: CDR1 SGHNT, CDR2 YYREEE (reference sequence). The V end was cut by 0 bases, the J end by 1 base, with 12 bases between. The CDR3 extends over 16 amino acids. The CDR3 DNA reads TGTGCCAGCAGCTTGGCTAGGGGCGCTGGCACAGATACGCAGTATTTT. Its translation is CASSLARGAGTDTQYF.

The chain is built from TRBV27 and TRBJ2-7; TRBD2 aligns across 9 bases. Losses at the gene ends were 2 bases for V and 0 bases for J; bases not matched to a gene: 8. There are 17 residues in the CDR3. Germline assignment: CDR1 MNHEY and CDR2 SMNVEV (reference sequence). In DNA form, the CDR3 reads TGTGCCAGCAGTTTAAGGCCCTCTAGCGGGGTCTCCTACGAGCAGTACTTC. This codes for CASSLRPSSGVSYEQYF.